The 5 T cell receptor beta chains listed next were all sequenced from one sample in a study of blood T cell repertoires in COVID-19. TCRdb's copy holds only in-frame clones and misses some; the assay was immunoSEQ multiplex PCR. The sample yields 78,000 or so clones, around 86% seen once. The specimen was peripheral blood. These receptors originate from a man aged 45-65 years with active or convalescent COVID-19.

This clone was picked up a small number of times. This chain joins TRBV19 and TRBJ2-7; tentative D call: TRBD1 (5 bases). The germline gives CDR1 LNHDA, CDR2 SQIVND (reference sequence). CDR3 length equals 13 residues. V lost 5 bases and J lost 7, with 15 bases in between. The CDR3 DNA reads TGTGCCAGTAGTTACGGCCCCTCAGGGGAGCAGTACTTC. Amino acids: CASSYGPSGEQYF.

The chain has TRBV30 and TRBJ1-3; TRBD1 agrees at 10 bases. The CDR3 loop spans 16 amino acids. V shed 0 bases, J shed 3 bases, and the junction held 5 bases outside the gene matches. Germline V gives CDR1 GTSNPN, CDR2 SVGIG (reference sequence). This chain's CDR3 is CAWSVRRTGGGNTIYF. The CDR3 DNA sequence: TGTGCCTGGAGTGTACGGAGGACAGGGGGTGGAAACACCATATATTTT. The full variable domain, rest sourced from reference TRBV30 and TRBJ1-3, is SQTIHQWPATLVQPVGSPLSLECTVEGTSNPNLYWYRQAAGRGLQLLFYSVGIGQISSEVPQNLSASRPQDRQFILSSKKLLLSDSGFYLCAWSVRRTGGGNTIYFGEGSWLTVV.

The CDR3 spells CASSGQGKTEAFF. CDR3 DNA sequence: TGTGCCAGCTCAGGACAGGGAAAGACTGAAGCTTTCTTT. The rearrangement links TRBV18 to TRBJ1-1; 8 nucleotides line up with TRBD1. V lost 5 bases to trimming and J lost 5 bases; unmatched junction nucleotides: 4. The length of the CDR3 is 13 residues. Germline-derived CDR1 and CDR2 are KGHSH and LQKENI.

The CDR3 protein is CASSRGANYEQYV. The CDR3, as DNA: TGTGCCAGCAGCCGCGGGGCGAACTACGAGCAGTACGTC. This chain connects TRBV6-5 to TRBJ2-7; possible D gene TRBD2, 6 bases. CDR1 MNHEY and CDR2 SVGAGI come from the germline V gene. CDR3 length: 13 amino acids. Trimming took 6 bases from V and 3 from J, leaving 12 bases between them.

The chain has TRBV27 and TRBJ2-7; D perhaps matches TRBD2 (7 bases). Trimming removed 5 bases from V and 6 bases from J, with 17 bases in between. The germline CDR1 and CDR2 sequences are MNHEY and SMNVEV (reference sequence). CDR3 length: 14 residues. The CDR3 bases are TGTGCCAGCAGTCTCTCGGGGGGCCTAGGCGAGCAGTACGTC. It is translated as CASSLSGGLGEQYV.